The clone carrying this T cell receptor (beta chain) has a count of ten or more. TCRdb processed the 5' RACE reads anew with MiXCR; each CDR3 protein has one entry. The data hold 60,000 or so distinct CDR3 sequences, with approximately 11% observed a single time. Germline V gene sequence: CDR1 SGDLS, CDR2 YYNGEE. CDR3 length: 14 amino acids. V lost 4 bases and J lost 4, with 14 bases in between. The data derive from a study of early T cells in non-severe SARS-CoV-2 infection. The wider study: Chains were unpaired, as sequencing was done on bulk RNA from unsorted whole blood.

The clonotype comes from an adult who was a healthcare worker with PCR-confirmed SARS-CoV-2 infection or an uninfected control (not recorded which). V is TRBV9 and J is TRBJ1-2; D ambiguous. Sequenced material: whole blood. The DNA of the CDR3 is TGTGCCAGCAGCCCACCGGGCAGATTCTATGGCTACACCTTC. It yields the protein CASSPPGRFYGYTF.